The source of this TCR beta chain is a study of control samples from healthy donors and cancer patients. This CDR3 is built from 15 residues. V was pared by 0 bases and J by 6 bases, with 2 bases of the junction left unmatched. Germline V CDR1 and CDR2: MNHEY, SMNVEV (reference sequence). The data were produced by immunoSEQ multiplex PCR, yet TCRdb's version contains in-frame clones alone and is incomplete. The sample lists approximately 100,000 clones; roughly 83% were seen once. The specimen sequenced was PBMCs. The TCR comes from a man aged 65 to 85 with lung cancer. The V gene is TRBV27, the J gene TRBJ2-1; TRBD1 matches 10 bases. CDR3: CASSLSTGGSNEQFF. The DNA of the CDR3 is TGTGCCAGCAGTTTATCGACAGGGGGCTCCAATGAGCAGTTCTTC.